This T cell receptor (beta chain) appears in the sequencing data of a study of Graves' ophthalmopathy and Graves' hyperthyroidism. Researchers took RNA transcripts and amplified TCR beta CDR3 regions from them. First-round RT-PCR employed HTBI primers, with a second-round multiplex PCR after it. MiXCR was run by TCRdb on the multiplex PCR reads, yielding one entry per CDR3 protein. This table has 400,000 or so distinct CDR3 sequences, 17% appearing once. This clonotype was observed many times. Serum thyroxine and TRAb, along with clinical symptoms, thyroid ultrasound and orbital computed tomography, were what diagnosis relied on. Trimming at V came to 6 bases and at J to 5 bases, leaving 12 bases not matched to a gene. This CDR3 comprises 15 residues. CDR1 and CDR2 from the germline V gene are MGHDK and SYGVNS.

Sequencing was carried out using peripheral blood. The receptor was derived from an adult woman with stable Graves' hyperthyroidism. The chain recombines TRBV25-1 with TRBJ2-5; 7 bases align to TRBD1. As DNA, the CDR3 is TGTGCCAGCAGCTACGACAGGGTATGGGGGGAGACCCAGTACTTC. Encoded protein: CASSYDRVWGETQYF.